This T cell receptor (beta chain) was identified in a study of cytomegalovirus exposure and HLA in healthy donors (dated by TCRdb to 2016 to 2017). Turning to the overall study: According to a later analysis, one platform produced both the 110 or so validation repertoires and the roughly 650 repertoires of the first cohort. The study was designed to test whether signatures of past pathogen exposure could be identified by cataloging public T cell receptors. A separate validation cohort of 100 to 150 different subjects was used in addition to the 666-subject first cohort. To predict cytomegalovirus infection status, the study combined high-throughput TCR immunosequencing, statistical association of individual TCRs with disease status, and machine learning. The investigation overall reported the following: Cytomegalovirus status was reported to be diagnosed by the classifier with high specificity and sensitivity in both the original and validation cohorts. A later analysis found that TCRs clustered in the first cohort also tended to co-occur in the roughly 110 validation repertoires, with approximately 95% of cluster scores above 0. In the study, roughly 160 TCR beta chains were listed as associated with cytomegalovirus. In vitro tests confirmed that a few of the cytomegalovirus-associated TCR beta chains recognize cytomegalovirus antigens. The validation cohort had no HLA typing available for a later analysis, so co-occurrence within that cohort was assessed over all 130 or so repertoires. Most TCR sequences were seen in very few donors, while some public TCRs were found in many individuals. The authors suggested that the approach could potentially be generalized to other disease states and immunological phenotypes.

The V end gives up 0 bases and the J end 6 bases, leaving 6 bases in the junction not matched to a gene. The CDR3 goes from the cysteine to the phenylalanine over 15 residues. Of the read, only the CDR3 DNA is kept; its 45 bases are in frame from base 1. The germline V gene gives CDR1 as SGHDT and CDR2 as YYEEEE. Library method: the immunoSEQ multiplex PCR assay. The authors processed their data as follows. A statistical classification framework was built to diagnose cytomegalovirus status from the catalog of TCR beta chain sequences. TCRdb took over this immuneACCESS table, retaining in-frame rearrangements with V and J assigned. Such tables are incomplete; in checked studies, under half of the missing clones stem from an unresolved V gene, and the remainder is unexplained. The V and J calls and clone size were taken over from that table, and D and trimming were inferred from the DNA. Counted in this sample were about 140,000 clones; roughly 81% of them appeared once. The biggest ten clones account for more than 1.4% of the sample.

The donors belonged to the validation cohort of roughly 120 subjects, which was separate from the roughly 680-subject first cohort. There are a few counts of this clone. The specificity of this receptor is unknown. No much larger clone exists at a distance of one base, and base qualities are not known. Recombination linked TRBV5-6 to TRBJ2-3; TRBD2 fits 8 bases in the junction. Sequenced: PBMCs. The sequence derives from a woman in her twenties or thirties in good health and CMV-seronegative. In nucleotide form, the sequence is TGTGCCAGCAGCTTGGTGAGCGGGGGCGTCGATACGCAGTATTTT. Its protein product is CASSLVSGGVDTQYF.